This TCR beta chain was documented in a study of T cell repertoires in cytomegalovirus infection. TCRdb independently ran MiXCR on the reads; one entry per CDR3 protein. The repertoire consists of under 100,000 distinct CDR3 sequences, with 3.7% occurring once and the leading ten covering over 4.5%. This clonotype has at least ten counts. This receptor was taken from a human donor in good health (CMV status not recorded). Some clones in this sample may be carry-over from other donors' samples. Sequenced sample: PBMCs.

DNA for the CDR3: TGCGCCAGCAGCCACCGTGACAGCTACTCTGGAAACACCATATATTTT. Its translation is CASSHRDSYSGNTIYF. J is TRBJ1-3 and V is TRBV4-3; D may be TRBD1 (5 bases). Germline values: CDR1 LGHNA, CDR2 YSLEER. The V end lost 3 bases, the J end lost 0 bases, and 12 bases lay between the germline ends. The length of the CDR3 is 16 residues.